Below are 5 T cell receptor beta chains sequenced from a single sample in a study of blood T cell repertoires in COVID-19. The protocol was immunoSEQ multiplex PCR, while the TCRdb copy is restricted to in-frame clones and leaves out a portion. This sample yields about 68,000 clones, of which 80% to 85% are seen a single time; about 10% belongs to the top ten. Sequencing was performed on peripheral blood. Receptors originate from a man aged 50-59 years with active COVID-19.

The chain has TRBV9 and TRBJ2-2; maybe TRBD2 (5 bases). Trimming shortened V by 4 bases and J by 4 bases, and 14 bases separated the two germline ends. The germline CDR1 and CDR2 sequences are SGDLS and YYNGEE. This CDR3 has 15 residues. The CDR3 coding sequence is TGTGCCAGCAGCCCAACGGGGAGTGGCACCGGGGAGCTGTTTTTT. The encoded protein is CASSPTGSGTGELFF. Drawing the rest from reference TRBV9 and TRBJ2-2, the complete variable domain is DSGVTQTPKHLITATGQRVTLRCSPRSGDLSVYWYQQSLDQGLQFLIQYYNGEERAKGNILERFSAQQFPDLHSELNLSSLELGDSALYFCASSPTGSGTGELFFGEGSRLTVL.

In regard to this clone: Other DNA sequences in this specimen translate into the identical CDR3. Here the CDR3 reads CASSSQGSTDTQYF. CDR3 bases: TGTGCCAGCAGCTCGCAGGGGAGCACAGATACGCAGTATTTT. This chain uses TRBV7-9 with TRBJ2-3, with D possibly matching TRBD1 (6 bases). Deletions cut 4 bases from V and 0 bases from J, with 8 bases between. From germline, CDR1 is SEHNR and CDR2 FQNEAQ (reference sequence). CDR3 length equals 14 residues.

The V gene is TRBV6-1, the J gene TRBJ1-2, with a tentative D call TRBD1 (6 bases). V was clipped by 3 bases and J by 3 bases, with 8 bases between them. The CDR3 has 13 residues. Germline V gene lookup returns CDR1 MNHNS and CDR2 SASEGT. CDR3 amino acids: CASSDQGYYGYTF. In DNA, the CDR3 is TGTGCCAGCAGTGACCAGGGGTACTATGGCTACACCTTC.

The chain has TRBV6-2 or TRBV6-3 and TRBJ2-5; D is ambiguous. V was cut by 5 bases and J by 0 bases, with 10 bases left in between. The CDR3 covers 14 residues. CDR1 and CDR2 from the germline V gene are MNHEY and SVGEGT. The CDR3 DNA is TGTGCCAGCAGTCCGGTTCCCTACCAAGAGACCCAGTACTTC. It specifies CASSPVPYQETQYF.

A single count supports this clone. V and J are TRBV6-6 and TRBJ1-3, with D possibly being TRBD1 (6 bases). Germline V lookup: CDR1 MNHNY, CDR2 SVGAGI (reference sequence). Trimming cost V 2 bases and J 7 bases, with 18 bases left between them. CDR3 length: 16 residues. The CDR3 nucleotides are TGTGCCAGCAGTTACCCACTTCCGGGGACATTGAACACCATATATTTT. Amino acid sequence: CASSYPLPGTLNTIYF.